This TCR beta chain emerged from a study of blood T cells in healthy people across ages. This clonotype was seen only a few times. Alongside a J-beta primer mix, a sample-barcoded 5' primer served in a second PCR lasting about 6 to 12 cycles. From the 5' RACE reads, TCRdb called clonotypes with MiXCR, one entry per CDR3 protein. This table has about 1.1 million distinct CDR3 sequences, 35% to 40% appearing once. This CDR3 is 15 amino acids long. V was pared by 4 bases and J by 4 bases, with 14 bases between. Sequences were obtained from blood. This sequence originates from a man aged 18 to 30 in good health. The J gene is TRBJ2-1, the V gene TRBV12-3 or TRBV12-4; a weak D match, TRBD1 (6 bases). The CDR3 sequence is CASSYGGQIYNEQFF. The CDR3 coding sequence is TGTGCCAGCAGTTACGGCGGACAGATTTACAATGAGCAGTTCTTC.